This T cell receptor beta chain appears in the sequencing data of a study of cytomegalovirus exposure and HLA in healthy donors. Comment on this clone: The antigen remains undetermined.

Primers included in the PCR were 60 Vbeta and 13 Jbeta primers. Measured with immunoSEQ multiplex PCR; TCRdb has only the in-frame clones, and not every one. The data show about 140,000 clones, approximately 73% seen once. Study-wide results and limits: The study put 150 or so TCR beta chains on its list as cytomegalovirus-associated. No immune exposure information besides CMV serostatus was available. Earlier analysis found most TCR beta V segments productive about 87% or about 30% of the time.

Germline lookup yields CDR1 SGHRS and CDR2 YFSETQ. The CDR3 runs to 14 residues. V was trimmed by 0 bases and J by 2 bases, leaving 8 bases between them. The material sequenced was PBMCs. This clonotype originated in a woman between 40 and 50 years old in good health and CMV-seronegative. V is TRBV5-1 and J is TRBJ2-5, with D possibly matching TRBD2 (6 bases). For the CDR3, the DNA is TGCGCCAGCAGCTTGGGACTAGGACAAGAGACCCAGTACTTC. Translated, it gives CASSLGLGQETQYF.